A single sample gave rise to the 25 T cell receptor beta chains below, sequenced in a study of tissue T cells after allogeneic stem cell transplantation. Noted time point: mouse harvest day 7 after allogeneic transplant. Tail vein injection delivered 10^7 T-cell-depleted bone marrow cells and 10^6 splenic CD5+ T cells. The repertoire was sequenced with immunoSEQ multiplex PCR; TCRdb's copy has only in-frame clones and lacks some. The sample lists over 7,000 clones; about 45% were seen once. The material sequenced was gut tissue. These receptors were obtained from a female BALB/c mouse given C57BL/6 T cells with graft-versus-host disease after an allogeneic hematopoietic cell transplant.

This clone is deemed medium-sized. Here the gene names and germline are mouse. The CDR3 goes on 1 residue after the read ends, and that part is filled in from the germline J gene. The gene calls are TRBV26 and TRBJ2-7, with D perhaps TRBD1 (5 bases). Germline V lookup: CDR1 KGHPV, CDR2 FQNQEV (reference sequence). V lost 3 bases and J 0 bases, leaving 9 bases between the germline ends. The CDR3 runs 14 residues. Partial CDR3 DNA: TGTGCCAGCAGTCTCCGGCAGGGCTCCTATGAACAGTAC. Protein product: CASSLRQGSYEQY. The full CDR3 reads CASSLRQGSYEQYF.

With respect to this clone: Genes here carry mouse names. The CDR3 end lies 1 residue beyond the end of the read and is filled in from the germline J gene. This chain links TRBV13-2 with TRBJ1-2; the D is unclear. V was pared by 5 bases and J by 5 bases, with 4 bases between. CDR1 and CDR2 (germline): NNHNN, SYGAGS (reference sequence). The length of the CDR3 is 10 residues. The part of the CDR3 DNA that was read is TGTGCCAGCGGGGATTCCGACTACACC. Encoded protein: CASGDSDYT. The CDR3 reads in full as CASGDSDYTF.

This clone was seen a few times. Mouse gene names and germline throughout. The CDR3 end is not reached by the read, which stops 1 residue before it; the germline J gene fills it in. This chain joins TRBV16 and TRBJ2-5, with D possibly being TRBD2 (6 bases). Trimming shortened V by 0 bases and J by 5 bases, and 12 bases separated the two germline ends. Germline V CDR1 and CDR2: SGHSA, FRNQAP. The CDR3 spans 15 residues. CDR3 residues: CASSLDVGVVDTQYF. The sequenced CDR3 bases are TGTGCAAGCAGCTTAGATGTGGGGGTGGTAGACACCCAGTAC.

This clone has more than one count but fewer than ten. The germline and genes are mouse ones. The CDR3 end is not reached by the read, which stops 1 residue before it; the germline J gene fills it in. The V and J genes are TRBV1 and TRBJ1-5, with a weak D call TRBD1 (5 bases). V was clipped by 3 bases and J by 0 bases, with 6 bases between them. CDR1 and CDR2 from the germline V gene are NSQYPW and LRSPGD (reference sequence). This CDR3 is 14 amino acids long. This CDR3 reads CTCSAQGNNQAPLF. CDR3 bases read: TGCACCTGCAGTGCTCAGGGTAACAACCAGGCTCCGCTT.

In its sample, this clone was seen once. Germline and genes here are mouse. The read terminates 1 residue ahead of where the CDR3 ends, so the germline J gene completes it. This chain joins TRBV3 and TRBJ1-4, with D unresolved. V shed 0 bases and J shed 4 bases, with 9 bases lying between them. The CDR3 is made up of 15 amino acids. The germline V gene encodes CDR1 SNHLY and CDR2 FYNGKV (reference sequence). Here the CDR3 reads CASSLADTINERLFF. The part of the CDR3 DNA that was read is TGTGCCAGCAGCTTAGCCGACACCATCAACGAAAGATTATTT.

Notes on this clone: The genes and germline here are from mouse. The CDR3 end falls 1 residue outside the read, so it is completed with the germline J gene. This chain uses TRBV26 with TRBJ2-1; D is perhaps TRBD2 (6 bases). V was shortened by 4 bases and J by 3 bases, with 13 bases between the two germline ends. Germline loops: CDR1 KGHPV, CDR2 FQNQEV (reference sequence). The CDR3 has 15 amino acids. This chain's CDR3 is CASSPPGLLYAEQFF. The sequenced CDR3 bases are TGTGCCAGCAGTCCTCCGGGACTTCTCTATGCTGAGCAGTTC.

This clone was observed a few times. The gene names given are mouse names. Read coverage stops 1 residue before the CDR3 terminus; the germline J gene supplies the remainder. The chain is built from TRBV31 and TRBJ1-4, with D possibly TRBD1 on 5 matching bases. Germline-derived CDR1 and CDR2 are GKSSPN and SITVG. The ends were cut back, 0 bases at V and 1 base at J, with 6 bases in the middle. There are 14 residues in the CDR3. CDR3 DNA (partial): TGTGCCTGGAGTCTAGACAGTTCCAACGAAAGATTATTT. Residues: CAWSLDSSNERLF. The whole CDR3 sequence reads CAWSLDSSNERLFF. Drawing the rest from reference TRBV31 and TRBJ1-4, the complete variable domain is AQTIHQWPVAEIKAVGSPLSLGCTIKGKSSPNLYWYWQATGGTLQQLFYSITVGQVESVVQLNLSASRPKDDQFILSTEKLLLSHSGFYLCAWSLDSSNERLFFGHGTKLSVL.

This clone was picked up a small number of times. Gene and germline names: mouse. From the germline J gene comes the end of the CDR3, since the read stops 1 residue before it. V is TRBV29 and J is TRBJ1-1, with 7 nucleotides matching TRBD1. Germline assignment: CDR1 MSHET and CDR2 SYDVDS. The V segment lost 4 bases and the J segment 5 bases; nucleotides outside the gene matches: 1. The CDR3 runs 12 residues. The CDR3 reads CASSSGQTEVFF. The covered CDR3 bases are TGTGCTAGCAGTTCGGGACAGACAGAAGTCTTC.

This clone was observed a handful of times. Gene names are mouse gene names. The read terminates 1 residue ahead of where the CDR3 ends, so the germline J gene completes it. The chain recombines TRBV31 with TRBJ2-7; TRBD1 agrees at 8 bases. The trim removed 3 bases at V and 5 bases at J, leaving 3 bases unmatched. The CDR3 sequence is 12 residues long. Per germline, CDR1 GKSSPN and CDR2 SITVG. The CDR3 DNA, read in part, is TGTGCCTGGAGCCCGACAGGGGATGAACAGTAC. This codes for CAWSPTGDEQY. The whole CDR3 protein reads CAWSPTGDEQYF.

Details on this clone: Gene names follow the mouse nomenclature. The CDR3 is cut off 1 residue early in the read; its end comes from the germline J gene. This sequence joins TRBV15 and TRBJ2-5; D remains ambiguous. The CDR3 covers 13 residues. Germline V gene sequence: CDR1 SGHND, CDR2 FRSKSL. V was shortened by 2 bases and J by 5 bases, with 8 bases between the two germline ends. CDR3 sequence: CASSLSRVDTQYF. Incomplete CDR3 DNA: TGTGCCAGCAGTTTAAGCCGGGTAGACACCCAGTAC. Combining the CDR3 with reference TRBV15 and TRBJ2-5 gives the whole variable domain DAGVTQTPRHEVAEKGQTIILKCEPVSGHNDLFWYRQTKIQGLELLSYFRSKSLMEDGGAFKDRFKAEMLNSSFSTLKIQPTEPKDSAVYLCASSLSRVDTQYFGPGTRLLVL.

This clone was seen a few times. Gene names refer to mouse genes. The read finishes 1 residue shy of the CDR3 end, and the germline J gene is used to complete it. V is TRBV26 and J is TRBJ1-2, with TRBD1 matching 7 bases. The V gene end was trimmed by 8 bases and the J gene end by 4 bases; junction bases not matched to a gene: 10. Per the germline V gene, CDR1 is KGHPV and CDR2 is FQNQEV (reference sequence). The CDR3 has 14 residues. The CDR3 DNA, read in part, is TGTGCCAGCCGTTCTGACAGGGCGGGCTCCGACTACACC. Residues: CASRSDRAGSDYT. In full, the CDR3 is CASRSDRAGSDYTF.

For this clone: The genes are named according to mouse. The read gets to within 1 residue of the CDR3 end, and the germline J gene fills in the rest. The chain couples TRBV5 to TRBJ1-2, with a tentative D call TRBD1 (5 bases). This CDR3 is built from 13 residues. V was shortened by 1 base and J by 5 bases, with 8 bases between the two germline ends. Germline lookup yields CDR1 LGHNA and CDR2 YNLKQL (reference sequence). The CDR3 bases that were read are TGTGCCAGCAGCCAAGTAGGGGATTCCGACTACACC. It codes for CASSQVGDSDYT. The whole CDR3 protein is CASSQVGDSDYTF.

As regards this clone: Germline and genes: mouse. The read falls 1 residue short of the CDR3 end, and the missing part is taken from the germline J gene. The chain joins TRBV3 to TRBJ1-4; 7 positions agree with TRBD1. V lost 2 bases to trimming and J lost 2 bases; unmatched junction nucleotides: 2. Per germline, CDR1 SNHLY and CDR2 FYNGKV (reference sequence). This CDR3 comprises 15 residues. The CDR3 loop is CASSLRQGSNERLFF. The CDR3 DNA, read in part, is TGTGCCAGCAGCTTAAGACAGGGCTCCAACGAAAGATTATTT.

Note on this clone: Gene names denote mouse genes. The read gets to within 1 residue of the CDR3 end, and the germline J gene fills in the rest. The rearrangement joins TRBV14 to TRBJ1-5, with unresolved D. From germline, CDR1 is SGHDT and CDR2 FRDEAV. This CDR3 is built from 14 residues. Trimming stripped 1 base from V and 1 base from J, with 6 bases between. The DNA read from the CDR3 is TGTGCCAGCAGTTTCCAACAGAACAACCAGGCTCCGCTT. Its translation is CASSFQQNNQAPL. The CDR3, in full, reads CASSFQQNNQAPLF.

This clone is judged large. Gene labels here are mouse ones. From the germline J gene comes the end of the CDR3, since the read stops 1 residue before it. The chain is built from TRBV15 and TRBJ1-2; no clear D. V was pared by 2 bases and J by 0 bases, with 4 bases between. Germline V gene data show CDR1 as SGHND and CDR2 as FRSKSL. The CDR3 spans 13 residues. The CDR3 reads CASSLSANSDYTF. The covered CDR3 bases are TGTGCCAGCAGTTTAAGTGCAAACTCCGACTACACC.

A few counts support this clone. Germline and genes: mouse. CDR3 bases read: TGTGCCAGCAGTCCTGGACATAACTATGCTGAGCAGTTC. Its translation is CASSPGHNYAEQF. The full CDR3 protein is CASSPGHNYAEQFF. The rearrangement uses TRBV26 and TRBJ2-1; a weak D match, TRBD1 (5 bases). Read coverage stops 1 residue before the CDR3 terminus; the germline J gene supplies the remainder. In germline, CDR1 is KGHPV, CDR2 FQNQEV (reference sequence). The CDR3 is 14 amino acids. V shed 4 bases and J shed 0 bases, with 7 bases lying between them.

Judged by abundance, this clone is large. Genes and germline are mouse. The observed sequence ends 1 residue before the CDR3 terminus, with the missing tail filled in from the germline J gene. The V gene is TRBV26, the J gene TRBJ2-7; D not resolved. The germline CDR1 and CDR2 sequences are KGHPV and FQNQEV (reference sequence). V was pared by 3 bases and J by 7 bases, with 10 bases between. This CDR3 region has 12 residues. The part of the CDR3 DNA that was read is TGTGCCAGCAGTCTTAAGGGTGGGGAACAGTAC. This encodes CASSLKGGEQY. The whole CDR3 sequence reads CASSLKGGEQYF.

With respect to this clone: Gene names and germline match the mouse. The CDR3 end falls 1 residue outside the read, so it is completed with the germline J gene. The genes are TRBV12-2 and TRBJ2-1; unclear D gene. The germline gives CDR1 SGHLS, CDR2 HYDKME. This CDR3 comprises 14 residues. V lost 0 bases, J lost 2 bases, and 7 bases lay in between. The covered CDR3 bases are TGTGCCAGCTCTCTCGGGCCAGACTATGCTGAGCAGTTC. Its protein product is CASSLGPDYAEQF. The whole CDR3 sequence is CASSLGPDYAEQFF.

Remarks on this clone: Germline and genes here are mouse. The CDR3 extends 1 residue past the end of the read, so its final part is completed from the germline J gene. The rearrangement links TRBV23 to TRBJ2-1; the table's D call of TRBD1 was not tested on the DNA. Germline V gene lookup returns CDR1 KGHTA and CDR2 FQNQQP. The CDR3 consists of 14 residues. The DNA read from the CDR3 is TGCTCCAGCAGTCAAGGACAGGGCTATGCTGAGCAGTTC. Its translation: CSSSQGQGYAEQF. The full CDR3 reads CSSSQGQGYAEQFF.

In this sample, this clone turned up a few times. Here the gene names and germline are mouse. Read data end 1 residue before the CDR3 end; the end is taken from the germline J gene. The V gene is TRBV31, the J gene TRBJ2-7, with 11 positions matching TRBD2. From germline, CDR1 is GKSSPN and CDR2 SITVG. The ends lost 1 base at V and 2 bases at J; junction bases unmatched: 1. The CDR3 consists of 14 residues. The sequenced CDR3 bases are TGTGCCTGGAGTCGGGGACTGGGGGCCTATGAACAGTAC. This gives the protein CAWSRGLGAYEQY. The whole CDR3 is CAWSRGLGAYEQYF. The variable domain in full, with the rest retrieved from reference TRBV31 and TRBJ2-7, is AQTIHQWPVAEIKAVGSPLSLGCTIKGKSSPNLYWYWQATGGTLQQLFYSITVGQVESVVQLNLSASRPKDDQFILSTEKLLLSHSGFYLCAWSRGLGAYEQYFGPGTRLTVL.

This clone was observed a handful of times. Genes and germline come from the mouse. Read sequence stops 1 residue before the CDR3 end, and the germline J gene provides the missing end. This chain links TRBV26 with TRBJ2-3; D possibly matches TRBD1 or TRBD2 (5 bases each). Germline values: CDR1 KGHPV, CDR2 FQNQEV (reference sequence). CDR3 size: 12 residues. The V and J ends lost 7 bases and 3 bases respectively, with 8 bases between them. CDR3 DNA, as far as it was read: TGTGCCAGCACGGGGCTAGCAGAAACGCTGTAT. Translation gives CASTGLAETLY. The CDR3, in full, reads CASTGLAETLYF.

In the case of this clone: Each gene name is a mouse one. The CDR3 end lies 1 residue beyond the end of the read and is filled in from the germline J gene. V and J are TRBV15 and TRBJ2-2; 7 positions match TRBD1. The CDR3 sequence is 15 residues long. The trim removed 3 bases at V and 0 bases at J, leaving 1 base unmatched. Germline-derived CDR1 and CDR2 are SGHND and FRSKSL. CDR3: CASSLGTANTGQLYF. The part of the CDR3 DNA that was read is TGTGCCAGCAGTTTGGGGACAGCAAACACCGGGCAGCTCTAC.

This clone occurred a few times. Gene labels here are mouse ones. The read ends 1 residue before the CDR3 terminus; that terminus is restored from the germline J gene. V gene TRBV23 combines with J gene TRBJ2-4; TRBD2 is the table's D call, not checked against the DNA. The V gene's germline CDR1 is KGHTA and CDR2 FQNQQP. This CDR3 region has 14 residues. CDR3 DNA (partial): TGCTCCAGCAGTCAACTGGGGACTCAAAACACCTTGTAC. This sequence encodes CSSSQLGTQNTLY. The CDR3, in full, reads CSSSQLGTQNTLYF.

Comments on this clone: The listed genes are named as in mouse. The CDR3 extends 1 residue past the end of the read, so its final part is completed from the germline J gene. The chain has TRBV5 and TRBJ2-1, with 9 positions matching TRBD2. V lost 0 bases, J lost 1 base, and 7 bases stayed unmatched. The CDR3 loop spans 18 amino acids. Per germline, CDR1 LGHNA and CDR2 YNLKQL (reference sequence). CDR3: CASSQDWTGEMNYAEQFF. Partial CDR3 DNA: TGTGCCAGCAGCCAAGATTGGACTGGGGAGATGAACTATGCTGAGCAGTTC.

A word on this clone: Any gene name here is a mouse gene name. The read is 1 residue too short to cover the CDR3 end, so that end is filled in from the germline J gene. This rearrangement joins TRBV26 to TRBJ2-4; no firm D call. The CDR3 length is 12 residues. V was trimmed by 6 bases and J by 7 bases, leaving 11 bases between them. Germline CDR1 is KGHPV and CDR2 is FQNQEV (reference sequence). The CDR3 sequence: CASRRRQDTLYF. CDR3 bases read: TGTGCCAGCAGACGACGGCAGGACACCTTGTAC.